This T cell receptor (beta chain) was recovered during a study of cytomegalovirus exposure and HLA in healthy donors. Study outcomes and limitations: Sequencing likely produced, as an artifact, a cluster of highly shared sequence variants. Excluded were some V segments that proved indistinguishable, including TRBV6-2 and TRBV6-3.

The study ran its PCR with 60 Vbeta and 13 Jbeta primers. TCRdb's table, derived via immunoSEQ multiplex PCR, lists solely in-frame clones and lacks some. The table has roughly 160,000 clones, about 85% seen once. Germline loops: CDR1 MNHNY, CDR2 SVGAGI (reference sequence). J was trimmed by 3 bases and V by 8 bases; bases with no gene match: 10. CDR3 size: 16 residues. As to this clone: What it binds is unknown.

The sequenced sample consisted of PBMCs. The chain recombines TRBV6-6 with TRBJ2-2; the match to TRBD1 covers 9 bases. This sequence was found in a man aged 25-40 years in good health and CMV-seropositive. The DNA for the CDR3 is TGTGCCAGCGGCTCCCTACAGGGGGCCTACACCGGGGAGCTGTTTTTT. Translating it yields CASGSLQGAYTGELFF.